The 14 T cell receptor beta chains below were found in one sample sequenced in a study of memory CD4+ T cells and cytomegalovirus serostatus. Repertoires were generated with immunoSEQ multiplex PCR, while TCRdb's copy carries only in-frame clones and drops some. The sample includes 52,000 or so clones, around three quarters of them seen just once. The sort gate was single viable CD3+CD4+CD8-CD45RO+ cells for memory CD4+ T cells. The sample consisted of memory CD4+ T cells from blood. All receptors come from an adult in good health and CMV-seronegative.

The rearrangement uses TRBV14 and TRBJ1-1; D is unresolved. This CDR3 is built from 14 residues. Trimming took 2 bases from V and 7 from J, leaving 14 bases between them. CDR1 is SGHDN, CDR2 FVKESK, per germline. DNA of the CDR3: TGTGCCAGCAGCCAACGCAATTACAGAGATGAAGCTTTCTTT. This sequence encodes CASSQRNYRDEAFF.

The V gene is TRBV28, the J gene TRBJ2-3; D is uncertain. V was trimmed by 5 bases and J by 2 bases, leaving 14 bases between them. CDR3 length: 15 amino acids. Germline V CDR1 and CDR2: MDHEN, SYDVKM. CDR3 in amino acids: CASSRASTPTDTQYF. In DNA, the CDR3 is TGTGCCAGCAGTCGGGCCTCCACCCCCACAGATACGCAGTATTTT.

V gene TRBV14 combines with J gene TRBJ2-7; D is perhaps TRBD2 (6 bases). V was shortened by 3 bases and J by 0 bases, with 9 bases between the two germline ends. Germline assignment: CDR1 SGHDN and CDR2 FVKESK. The CDR3 is 14 amino acids. The CDR3 sequence: CASSHSGGSYEQYF. CDR3 nucleotides: TGTGCCAGCAGCCATTCCGGGGGCTCCTACGAGCAGTACTTC.

As DNA, the CDR3 is TGTGCCAGCAGTGAAGGGAACAGGAGAATCTATGGCTACACCTTC. It translates to CASSEGNRRIYGYTF. The genes are TRBV6-1 and TRBJ1-2; a weak D match, TRBD1 (5 bases). Germline CDR1 MNHNS, CDR2 SASEGT. V was trimmed by 1 base and J by 4 bases, leaving 13 bases between them. CDR3 length: 15 amino acids.

This chain links TRBV28 with TRBJ1-2; 7 nucleotides agree with TRBD1. The germline gives CDR1 MDHEN, CDR2 SYDVKM. The CDR3 is 13 amino acids. V shed 8 bases, J shed 2 bases, and the junction held 5 bases outside the gene matches. In DNA, the CDR3 is TGTGCCAGCGAGGCAGGGGGGAACTATGGCTACACCTTC. Translating gives CASEAGGNYGYTF.

This clone has a handful of counts. The chain recombines TRBV7-2 with TRBJ2-7; 10 bases are a match to TRBD1. CDR3 size: 13 residues. The germline V gene encodes CDR1 SGHTA and CDR2 FQGNSA. With V trimmed by 4 bases and J by 4 bases, 1 base remained unmatched. CDR3 sequence reads: CASSSDRGYEQYF. The DNA of the CDR3 is TGTGCCAGCAGCTCGGACAGGGGGTACGAGCAGTACTTC.

The V gene is TRBV15, the J gene TRBJ2-7, with D maybe TRBD2 (6 bases). In germline, CDR1 is LNHNV, CDR2 YYDKDF (reference sequence). V was clipped by 3 bases and J by 3 bases, with 15 bases between them. The CDR3 has 15 residues. The CDR3, as DNA: TGTGCCACCAGCAGCGCCCGGGACGGGGGCTACGAGCAGTACTTC. It specifies CATSSARDGGYEQYF.

The chain is built from TRBV5-1 and TRBJ2-2; 7 bases fit TRBD2. CDR3 size: 16 residues. The germline CDR1 and CDR2 sequences are SGHRS and YFSETQ. With V trimmed by 0 bases and J by 5 bases, 7 bases remained unmatched. The chain's CDR3 is CASSLVASGSTGELFF. In nucleotides, the CDR3 is TGCGCCAGCAGCTTGGTGGCTAGCGGATCGACCGGGGAGCTGTTTTTT.

The chain carries TRBV25-1 and TRBJ2-3; 8 nucleotides match TRBD1. With 2 bases clipped from V and 1 base from J, the junction kept 5 bases outside the gene matches. In germline, CDR1 is MGHDK, CDR2 SYGVNS. CDR3 length equals 16 residues. The CDR3 loop is CASSESQGAGTDTQYF. In nucleotides, the CDR3 is TGTGCCAGCAGTGAAAGTCAGGGGGCAGGCACAGATACGCAGTATTTT. The full variable domain, its missing parts supplied by reference TRBV25-1 and TRBJ2-3, is EADIYQTPRYLVIGTGKKITLECSQTMGHDKMYWYQQDPGMELHLIHYSYGVNSTEKGDLSSESTVSRIRTEHFPLTLESARPSHTSQYLCASSESQGAGTDTQYFGPGTRLTVL.

A note on this clone: A junction boundary mismatches the germline segment, possibly from a read error. The gene calls are TRBV7-9 and TRBJ2-7, with 10 nucleotides matching TRBD2. Germline lookup yields CDR1 SEHNR and CDR2 FQNEAQ (reference sequence). The CDR3 is 15 amino acids. CDR3 protein: CASTLRTSGTYEQYF. In DNA, the CDR3 is TGTGCCAGCACCTTAAGGACTAGCGGTACCTACGAGCAGTACTTC.

The chain combines TRBV27 with TRBJ2-7, with a weak D call TRBD1 (5 bases). The CDR3 extends over 15 amino acids. From germline, CDR1 is MNHEY and CDR2 SMNVEV (reference sequence). Trimming stripped 8 bases from V and 2 bases from J, with 19 bases between. As DNA, the CDR3 is TGTGCCAGCGTCCCCCGTGGCAGGGATCCCTACGAGCAGTACTTC. It codes for CASVPRGRDPYEQYF.

The rearrangement uses TRBV15 and TRBJ2-3; 12 bases are shared with TRBD2. Unmatched junction bases numbered 3, after V lost 5 bases and J lost 3 bases. The CDR3 runs to 15 residues. Germline V gene lookup returns CDR1 LNHNV and CDR2 YYDKDF (reference sequence). CDR3 DNA sequence: TGTGCCACCAGCGTCGGACTAGCGGGGACAGATACGCAGTATTTT. Protein: CATSVGLAGTDTQYF.

The rearrangement uses TRBV28 and TRBJ1-5, with a weak D call TRBD1 (5 bases). With 3 bases removed from V and 6 bases from J, the gap between germline ends came to 12 bases. The CDR3 is 14 amino acids. CDR1 MDHEN and CDR2 SYDVKM come from the germline V gene. This CDR3 reads CASSFWRGSQPQHF. Written as DNA, the CDR3 is TGTGCCAGCAGTTTCTGGAGGGGCTCTCAGCCCCAGCATTTT.

This chain links TRBV5-6 with TRBJ2-2; D unclear. Per the germline V gene, CDR1 is SGHDT and CDR2 is YYEEEE. V lost 0 bases, J lost 7 bases, and 7 bases lay in between. This CDR3 has 13 amino acids. The CDR3 here is CASSLGIDGELFF. The DNA for the CDR3 is TGTGCCAGCAGCTTGGGTATAGACGGGGAGCTGTTTTTT. Using reference TRBV5-6 and TRBJ2-2 for the parts outside the CDR3, the full variable domain is DAGVTQSPTHLIKTRGQQVTLRCSPKSGHDTVSWYQQALGQGPQFIFQYYEEEERQRGNFPDRFSGHQFPNYSSELNVNALLLGDSALYLCASSLGIDGELFFGEGSRLTVL.